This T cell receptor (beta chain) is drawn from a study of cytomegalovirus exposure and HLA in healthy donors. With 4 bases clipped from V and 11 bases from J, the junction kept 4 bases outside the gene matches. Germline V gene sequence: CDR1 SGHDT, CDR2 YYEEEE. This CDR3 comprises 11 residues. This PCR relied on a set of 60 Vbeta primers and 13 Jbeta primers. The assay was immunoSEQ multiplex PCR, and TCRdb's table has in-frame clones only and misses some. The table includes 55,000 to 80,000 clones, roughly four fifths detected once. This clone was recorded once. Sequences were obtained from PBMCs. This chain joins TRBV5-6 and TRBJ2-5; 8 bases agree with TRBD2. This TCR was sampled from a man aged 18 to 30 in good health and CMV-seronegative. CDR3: CASSRGGEQYF. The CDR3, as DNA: TGTGCCAGCAGCCGGGGGGGGGAGCAGTACTTC.